Following are 25 T cell receptor beta chains from one sample sequenced in a study of T cells in Graves' hyperthyroidism and ophthalmopathy. TCR beta CDR3 regions were amplified from RNA transcripts. Using the HTBI primer set, a first-round RT-PCR was run on the TCR CDR3. A single record per CDR3 protein comes from TCRdb applying MiXCR to the multiplex PCR reads. The sample has fewer than 550,000 distinct CDR3 sequences; 15% to 17% are singletons. Material for sequencing was blood. The receptor set was obtained from a young woman with Graves' hyperthyroidism.

The chain uses TRBV9 and TRBJ2-1, with TRBD2 matching over 10 bases. After removal of 0 bases from V and 4 bases from J, the junction contained 4 bases not matched to a gene. CDR3 size: 16 residues. Germline V lookup: CDR1 SGDLS, CDR2 YYNGEE. In nucleotides, the CDR3 is TGTGCCAGCAGCGTAGGAATAGCGGGAGGATACAATGAGCAGTTCTTC. As protein: CASSVGIAGGYNEQFF.

At least ten counts were recorded for this clonotype. The chain employs TRBV28 and TRBJ2-7; 7 bases line up with TRBD1. The germline V gene encodes CDR1 MDHEN and CDR2 SYDVKM. V was pared by 4 bases and J by 4 bases, with 13 bases of the junction left unmatched. CDR3 length: 16 amino acids. In DNA form, the CDR3 reads TGTGCCAGCAGTTCCCAAACACCGGGACAGCTTTACGAGCAGTACTTC. Its protein product is CASSSQTPGQLYEQYF.

This clonotype was seen repeatedly, ten times or more. The chain joins TRBV6-1 to TRBJ1-2; 8 positions match TRBD1. J lost 0 bases, V lost 8 bases, and 5 bases had no gene match. Germline V gives CDR1 MNHNS, CDR2 SASEGT. The CDR3 extends over 14 amino acids. CDR3 in amino acids: CASRTGRTNYGYTF. The DNA for the CDR3 is TGTGCCAGCCGGACAGGGCGAACTAACTATGGCTACACCTTC.

In its sample, this clonotype was seen many times. The CDR3 coding sequence is TGTGCCAGCAGCCCCGGGACAGGCTGGGGCGAGCAGTACTTC. The encoded protein is CASSPGTGWGEQYF. The chain carries TRBV9 and TRBJ2-7; 8 bases are a match to TRBD1. The length of the CDR3 is 14 residues. Germline-derived CDR1 and CDR2 are SGDLS and YYNGEE. V was clipped by 4 bases and J by 6 bases; unmatched bases: 9.

The chain joins TRBV7-3 to TRBJ2-2, with TRBD2 matching over 8 bases. Germline V lookup: CDR1 SGHTA, CDR2 FQGTGA. This CDR3 is built from 15 residues. V shed 3 bases and J 5 bases; nucleotides not matched to a gene: 5. The CDR3 nucleotides are TGTGCCAGCAGCTTTAGCGGGGCGGGGACCGGGGAGCTGTTTTTT. It yields the protein CASSFSGAGTGELFF.

Note on this clonotype: At one of its ends the junction is not consistent with the germline gene, which may arise from a read error. The V gene is TRBV30, the J gene TRBJ2-7; TRBD2 agrees at 7 bases. Per the germline V gene, CDR1 is GTSNPN and CDR2 is SVGIG (reference sequence). CDR3 length: 11 amino acids. DNA of the CDR3: TGTGCCTGGGGCGGGGACTACGGGCAGTACTTC. It encodes CAWGGDYGQYF.

There are many counts of this clonotype. Mismatch with germline at one junction end may stem from a read error. J is TRBJ2-3 and V is TRBV11-2; 8 bases fit TRBD1. The CDR3 covers 14 residues. Germline CDR1 reads SGHAT; CDR2 reads FQNNGV. The CDR3 DNA sequence: TGCGCCAGCAGCTTGGGACAGGTGACAGATACGCAGTATTTT. Its protein is CASSLGQVTDTQYF.

This clonotype was counted at least ten times. V usage is TRBV6-9 and J usage is TRBJ1-2; D possibly corresponds to TRBD1 (6 bases). The CDR3 spans 18 residues. The germline V gene encodes CDR1 MNHGY and CDR2 SVAAGI. Trimming removed 2 bases from V and 5 bases from J, with 24 bases in between. CDR3 region: CASSYDVRTGRPTYGYTF. CDR3 nucleotides: TGTGCCAGCAGTTATGATGTGAGAACAGGGCGCCCAACTTATGGCTACACCTTC.

This clonotype has a count of ten or more. The CDR3 sequence: CASSLVVGTGELFF. The CDR3 DNA is TGCGCCAGCAGCTTGGTAGTTGGCACCGGGGAGCTGTTTTTT. V gene TRBV5-1 combines with J gene TRBJ2-2; D gene ambiguous. This CDR3 is built from 14 residues. Per the germline V gene, CDR1 is SGHRS and CDR2 is YFSETQ. Trimming took 0 bases from V and 4 from J, leaving 7 bases between them.

This clonotype was recorded at least ten times. The chain recombines TRBV20-1 with TRBJ2-1, with a tentative D call TRBD2 (6 bases). V lost 4 bases and J lost 4, with 8 bases in between. Germline assignment: CDR1 DFQATT and CDR2 SNEGSKA (reference sequence). The CDR3 is 12 residues long. The CDR3 sequence is CSAKGLYNEQFF. The CDR3 nucleotides read TGCAGTGCTAAGGGACTGTACAATGAGCAGTTCTTC.

This chain links TRBV6-2 or TRBV6-3 with TRBJ1-2; no reliable D call. Deletions cut 6 bases from V and 7 bases from J, with 18 bases between. Germline V CDR1 and CDR2: MNHEY, SVGEGT. CDR3 size: 14 residues. CDR3 residues: CASRLGRGSGGYTF. Written as DNA, the CDR3 is TGTGCCAGCAGACTCGGGCGGGGTAGCGGTGGCTACACCTTC.

The chain carries TRBV18 and TRBJ1-2, with a tentative D call TRBD1 (5 bases). Germline V CDR1 and CDR2: KGHSH, LQKENI. This CDR3 has 17 residues. Trimming took 2 bases from V and 8 from J, leaving 24 bases between them. In nucleotides, the CDR3 is TGTGCCAGCTCACCAGATCAACCCGGGACGGAGCCTATGGGCTACACCTTC. This gives the protein CASSPDQPGTEPMGYTF.

This rearrangement joins TRBV12-3 or TRBV12-4 to TRBJ2-1; TRBD1 might be the D (6 bases). The CDR3 is 15 residues long. V gave up 6 bases and J gave up 5 bases, with 17 bases separating them. CDR3 sequence (DNA): TGTGCCAGCAGCCTCGGACAGAGGGGCAACAATGAGCAGTTCTTC. Protein: CASSLGQRGNNEQFF.

This clonotype was detected a few times. This chain uses TRBV9 with TRBJ2-1, with 8 bases identical to TRBD2. CDR1 and CDR2 from the germline V gene are SGDLS and YYNGEE. V was clipped by 3 bases and J by 7 bases; unmatched bases: 9. This CDR3 comprises 15 residues. The CDR3 sequence: CASSAVRGAFNEQFF. CDR3 in DNA: TGTGCCAGCAGCGCGGTGCGGGGGGCCTTTAATGAGCAGTTCTTC.

The table lists this clonotype with many counts. The chain links TRBV20-1 to TRBJ2-5; 9 positions match TRBD2. Looked up from germline, CDR1 is DFQATT and CDR2 is SNEGSKA (reference sequence). After removal of 7 bases from V and 5 bases from J, the junction contained 20 bases not matched to a gene. CDR3 length equals 17 residues. CDR3 DNA sequence: TGCAGTGGTCGGGACTCCGGGGGACTAGCCGCTCCTGAGACCCAGTACTTC. Translated, it gives CSGRDSGGLAAPETQYF.

The chain is built from TRBV24-1 and TRBJ2-1, with 8 bases lining up with TRBD1. The CDR3 is 18 amino acids. V was pared by 7 bases and J by 7 bases, with 20 bases of the junction left unmatched. Germline CDR1 reads KGHDR; CDR2 reads SFDVKD. CDR3 DNA sequence: TGTGCCACCAGCGCGGCCGGGACAGGAGGGGGACCCGGGAATGAGCAGTTCTTC. Translation: CATSAAGTGGGPGNEQFF.

At least ten counts were recorded for this clonotype. The genes are TRBV27 and TRBJ2-3, with 7 bases fitting TRBD1. There are 14 residues in the CDR3. Germline V lookup: CDR1 MNHEY, CDR2 SMNVEV (reference sequence). V lost 3 bases to trimming and J lost 5 bases; unmatched junction nucleotides: 5. CDR3 coding DNA: TGTGCCAGCAGTTTCCGACAGGGTAGAGATACGCAGTATTTT. Its protein is CASSFRQGRDTQYF.

This clonotype was observed at least ten times. V is TRBV7-9 and J is TRBJ2-4; D remains ambiguous. Trimming shortened V by 1 base and J by 0 bases, and 4 bases separated the two germline ends. The CDR3 runs 14 residues. Germline V gene lookup returns CDR1 SEHNR and CDR2 FQNEAQ (reference sequence). Here the CDR3 DNA reads TGTGCCAGCAGCTTAGACGGAGCCAAAAACATTCAGTACTTC. Its protein is CASSLDGAKNIQYF.

This clonotype was detected many times. The chain uses TRBV6-2 or TRBV6-3 and TRBJ2-7, with D perhaps TRBD2 (6 bases). CDR3 length equals 16 residues. The germline gives CDR1 MNHEY, CDR2 SVGEGT. Trimming cost V 4 bases and J 0 bases, with 16 bases left between them. This CDR3 is CASSFGLSDLSYEQYF. In nucleotides, the CDR3 is TGTGCCAGCAGTTTCGGACTATCTGATCTCTCCTACGAGCAGTACTTC.

V and J are TRBV9 and TRBJ1-3, with D unresolved. The V and J ends lost 5 bases and 0 bases respectively, with 3 bases between them. Germline values: CDR1 SGDLS, CDR2 YYNGEE. The CDR3 runs 12 residues. CDR3 residues: CASSASGNTIYF. For the CDR3, the DNA is TGTGCCAGCAGTGCCTCTGGAAACACCATATATTTT.

This clonotype was seen at least ten times. The rearrangement uses TRBV7-2 and TRBJ2-1; 10 bases are shared with TRBD2. The germline CDR1 and CDR2 sequences are SGHTA and FQGNSA. The CDR3 is 17 amino acids. Unmatched junction bases numbered 14, after V lost 5 bases and J lost 7 bases. This CDR3 reads CASSPDIAGGRRNEQFF. CDR3 DNA sequence: TGTGCCAGCAGCCCTGACATAGCGGGGGGTAGGAGGAATGAGCAGTTCTTC.

The chain recombines TRBV5-4 with TRBJ2-1; D uncertain. Trimming removed 0 bases from V and 6 bases from J, with 16 bases in between. Germline V CDR1 and CDR2: SGHNT, YYREEE (reference sequence). CDR3 size: 16 residues. CDR3 sequence (DNA): TGTGCCAGCAGCTTGGGAATTAGTGGGCGAGCCAATGAGCAGTTCTTC. This gives the protein CASSLGISGRANEQFF. Supplemented by reference TRBV5-4 and TRBJ2-1, the full variable domain reads ETGVTQSPTHLIKTRGQQVTLRCSSQSGHNTVSWYQQALGQGPQFIFQYYREEENGRGNFPPRFSGLQFPNYSSELNVNALELDDSALYLCASSLGISGRANEQFFGPGTRLTVL.

V and J are TRBV15 and TRBJ2-4, with D perhaps assigned TRBD1 or TRBD2 (6 bases each). The CDR3 contains 21 residues. V lost 0 bases and J 2 bases, leaving 26 bases between the germline ends. CDR1 is LNHNV and CDR2 is YYDKDF in the germline V gene (reference sequence). This chain's CDR3 is CATSRDSGRVGGPFSKNIQYF. The CDR3 DNA reads TGTGCCACCAGCAGAGATTCGGGACGAGTTGGGGGGCCTTTTTCCAAAAACATTCAGTACTTC.

The chain carries TRBV19 and TRBJ2-7, with TRBD2 identical over 14 bases. The CDR3 contains 15 residues. Germline-derived CDR1 and CDR2 are LNHDA and SQIVND (reference sequence). V lost 5 bases and J lost 7; bases outside the gene matches: 7. As DNA, the CDR3 is TGTGCCAGTAGTGCGGGACTAGCGGGAGTTTGGGAGCAGTACTTC. This sequence encodes CASSAGLAGVWEQYF. Full variable domain (missing parts from reference TRBV19 and TRBJ2-7): DGGITQSPKYLFRKEGQNVTLSCEQNLNHDAMYWYRQDPGQGLRLIYYSQIVNDFQKGDIAEGYSVSREKKESFPLTVTSAQKNPTAFYLCASSAGLAGVWEQYFGPGTRLTVT.

This clonotype was observed at least ten times. The genes are TRBV15 and TRBJ2-1, with no clear D. Trimming removed 0 bases at V and 2 bases at J, with 17 bases between. Per germline, CDR1 LNHNV and CDR2 YYDKDF (reference sequence). CDR3 length equals 18 residues. As DNA, the CDR3 is TGTGCCACCAGCAGAGATCACCGACTCCACGATCCCTACAATGAGCAGTTCTTC. Residues: CATSRDHRLHDPYNEQFF.